This record concerns one TCR beta chain sequence. V lost 1 base and J lost 8; bases outside the gene matches: 3. The CDR3 has 14 residues. The germline gives CDR1 SGHRS, CDR2 YFSETQ. This record belongs to a study of blood T cell repertoires in COVID-19. Study information: Specimens from acute and convalescent COVID-19 originated in the United States, Italy and Spain. The analysed material was cDNA or gDNA that came from T cells, B-cell-depleted T cells, or PBMCs.

Methods used by the authors: How many nucleated cells were present was estimated from reference gene primer amplification. TCRdb keeps only in-frame clones here, not all; method: immunoSEQ multiplex PCR. The DNA was the basis for D and trimming; V, J and clone size are from that table. The table lists 220,000 or so clones, approximately 82% of them singletons, with around 3.5% in the top ten. The chain has TRBV5-1 and TRBJ2-1; 10 bases fit TRBD2. This receptor was identified in a woman at least 80 years old with acute or convalescent COVID-19. The sample consisted of peripheral blood. CDR3 sequence: CASSLTSGVYEQFF. The DNA for the CDR3 is TGCGCCAGCAGCTTGACTAGCGGGGTCTATGAGCAGTTCTTC.